The source of this TCR beta chain is a study of vaccination effects on CD4 cells after COVID-19 (dated by TCRdb to the early 2020s). About the investigation overall: Each participant got two doses of an mRNA SARS-CoV-2 vaccine, either BNT162b2 or mRNA-1273. Cultures from other donors in the study were sequenced using the Oncomine TCR Beta short-read assay on an Illumina iSeq 100. Altogether, approximately 10 COVID-19 convalescent patients and several SARS-CoV-2-naive healthy vaccine recipients made up the full study. SARS-CoV-2 spike-specific CD4+ TCR repertoires from before and after mRNA vaccination were compared in COVID-19 convalescent patients and in infection-naive vaccine recipients. Study-level results and caveats: Only a small number of convalescent patients were included, and no early post-infection timepoints were available, which limited the study. Both infection-induced and vaccine-induced clones contracted markedly at late post-vaccination timepoints, which is consistent with waning T cell responses. Among healthy vaccine recipients, nearly all vaccine-induced clones were SARS-CoV-2 mono-reactive, and just 1 of 255 was cross-reactive with common cold coronaviruses.

V and J lose 5 bases and 3 bases, and a span of 17 bases separates them. The germline V gene (reference sequence) provides CDR1 MNHEY and CDR2 SMNVEV. The CDR3 runs 15 residues from the cysteine to the valine. Here the CDR3 DNA is all that survives: 45 bases in frame from base 1. As to this clone: This clone's antigen is unknown. No base-level quality is on record; no much larger clone is a single base apart.

The receptor library was made with the immunoSEQ multiplex PCR assay. TCR beta CDR3 sequencing was performed on DNA from the cultured, isolated CD4+ T cells. The original pipeline was this. Non-productive TCR sequences were removed, reads were trimmed to the CDR3 region, and CDR3s of at least 7 amino acids were retained. The MANAFEST web app was used to identify antigen-specific clonotypes by comparing expansion in peptide wells with expansion in reference cultures. Positive clones required FDR<0.05 expansion versus reference and all other wells, odds ratio above 5, and frequency above 0.1% in two replicate wells. A clonotype was defined as cross-reactive if the clonotype was significantly expanded both in SARS-CoV-2 spike wells and in at least one common cold coronavirus spike condition. Using the stringdist R package, CDR3 similarity was measured by Levenshtein distance, and unrooted trees were constructed with ape in R 3.6.1. In TCRdb, the immuneACCESS table is reduced to in-frame sequences with V and J assigned. These tables do not hold every clone; where another copy was compared, an unresolved V gene accounts for under half, and the others remain unexplained. V, J and clone size reflect that table, while D and trimming were determined from the DNA. The sample contains around 60,000 clones, roughly 76% of them found a single time. The top ten constitute roughly 3.1% of the sample.

The ViraFEST assay stimulated PBMC with viral peptide pools and then used TCR sequencing to identify antigen-specific CD4+ T cell clonotypes by expansion. After about 10 days of culture, CD4+ T cells were isolated with the EasySep CD4+ T cell isolation kit. The absence of prior SARS-CoV-2 infection in healthy vaccine recipients was confirmed by negative nucleocapsid antibodies before and after vaccination. Roughly 2.1 million PBMC per well were cultured in IMDM with about 4.8% human AB serum, 10 IU/ml IL-2 and gentamicin, plus 10 ug/ml peptides. On days 3 and 7, half of the culture medium was replaced with fresh IL-2-containing medium. Each peptide stimulation condition was cultured in triplicate wells unless otherwise noted. Using Ficoll-Paque Plus gradient centrifugation, PBMC were separated from whole blood and then either used fresh or cryopreserved at -140C. The spike proteins of SARS-CoV-2 and of the common cold coronaviruses HCoV-NL63, HCoV-OC43 and HCoV-229E were spanned by overlapping peptide pools. The QIAamp micro DNA kit was used to extract genomic DNA from the cultured CD4+ T cells.

The chain employs TRBV27 and TRBJ2-7, with the D gene not confidently named. The receptor was derived from a human donor who received a COVID-19 vaccine. Sequenced material: CD4+ T cells from PBMCs cultured with HCoV-NL63 spike peptides, taken before COVID-19 vaccination. The sample's cell subset or site, from its label and the paper: HCoV-NL63 spike overlapping peptide pool stimulation. The nucleotide sequence reads as follows: TGTGCCAGCAGTCCCGTTTCGGCCCTCTACTACGAGCAGTACGTC. This is translated as CASSPVSALYYEQYV.